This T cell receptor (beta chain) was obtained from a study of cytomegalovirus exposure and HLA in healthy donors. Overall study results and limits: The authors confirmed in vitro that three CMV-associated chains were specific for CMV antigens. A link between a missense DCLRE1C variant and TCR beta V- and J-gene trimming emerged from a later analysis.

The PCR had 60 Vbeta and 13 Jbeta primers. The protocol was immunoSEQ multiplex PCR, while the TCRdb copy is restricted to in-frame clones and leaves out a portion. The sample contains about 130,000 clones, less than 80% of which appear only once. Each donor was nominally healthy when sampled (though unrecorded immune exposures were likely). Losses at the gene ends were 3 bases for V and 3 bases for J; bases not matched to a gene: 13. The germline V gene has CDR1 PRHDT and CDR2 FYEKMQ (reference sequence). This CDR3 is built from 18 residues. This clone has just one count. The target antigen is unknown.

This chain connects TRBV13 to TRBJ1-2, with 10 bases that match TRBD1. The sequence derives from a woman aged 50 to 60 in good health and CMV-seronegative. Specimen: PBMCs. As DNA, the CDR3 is TGTGCCAGCAGCTTGGAGGGGAGGACAGGGGGTTTGGACTATGGCTACACCTTC. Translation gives CASSLEGRTGGLDYGYTF.